This TCR beta chain appears in the sequencing data of a study of T cell repertoires in cytomegalovirus infection (dated by TCRdb to between 2018 and 2020). As for the study more broadly: Donor HLA type was relevant to the analysis, as public TCR beta signatures indicated carriage of CMV infection together with the matching HLA type. General findings and caveats noted by the study authors: Carriers of CMV infection plus the relevant HLA type were discriminated by the cumulative frequency of public TCR beta family members in the study cohort and in an independent approximately 400-donor cohort. The ex vivo response was dominated by HLA-C-restricted CMV-specific TCR beta clonotypes, and the single most frequent clonotype in two of eight donors was supplied by these HLA-C-restricted clonotypes.

The run used an Illumina HiSeq 1500. TCRdb trimmed public reads at Q25 via fastp, called clones via MiXCR and kept in-frame beta chains. All rows with the same CDR3 protein become a single entry with the most common DNA and genes. This sample comprises roughly 300,000 distinct CDR3 sequences, under 30% of them detected only once. The ten most abundant clones make up approximately 15% of the sample. The CDR3, from cysteine to phenylalanine, totals 15 residues. Only the CDR3 region is kept as DNA, spanning 45 bases read in frame from base 1. Relative to germline, V is missing 7 bases and J is missing 2 bases, with 7 bases of the junction outside any gene match. The germline V gene (reference sequence) provides CDR1 SEHNR and CDR2 FQNEAQ. Notes on this clonotype: No antigen is known for it. Base qualities are not at hand, and no much larger clone is one base apart.

Sequenced material: PBMCs. The chain joins TRBV7-9 to TRBJ2-1; the central 8 bases match TRBD2. This receptor was taken from a human donor in good health (CMV status not recorded). Some clones in this sample may be carry-over from other donors' samples. CDR3 reads: CASKLAAGAYNEQFF. The DNA sequence follows: TGTGCCAGCAAACTAGCGGCCGGGGCCTACAATGAGCAGTTCTTC.